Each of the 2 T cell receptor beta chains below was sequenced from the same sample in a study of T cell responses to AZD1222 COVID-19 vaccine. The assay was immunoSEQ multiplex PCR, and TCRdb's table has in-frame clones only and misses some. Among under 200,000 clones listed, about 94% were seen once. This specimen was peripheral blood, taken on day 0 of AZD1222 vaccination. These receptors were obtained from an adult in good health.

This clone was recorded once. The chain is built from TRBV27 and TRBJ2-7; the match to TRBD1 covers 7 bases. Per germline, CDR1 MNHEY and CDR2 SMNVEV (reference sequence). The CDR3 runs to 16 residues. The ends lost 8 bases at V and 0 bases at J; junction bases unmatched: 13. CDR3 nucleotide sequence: TGTGCCAGCCAAAAATATGGGACAGAGAGCTCCTACGAGCAGTACTTC. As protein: CASQKYGTESSYEQYF.

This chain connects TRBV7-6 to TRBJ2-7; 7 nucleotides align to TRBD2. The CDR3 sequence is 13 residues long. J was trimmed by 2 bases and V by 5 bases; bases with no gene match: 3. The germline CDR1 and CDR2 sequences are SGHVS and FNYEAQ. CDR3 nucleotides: TGTGCCAGCAGCATTGGGACTACCTACGAGCAGTACTTC. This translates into CASSIGTTYEQYF.